This T cell receptor beta chain was found in a study of OX40 agonist ivuxolimab in advanced cancers. Study-level points and caveats: Some nonresponders likewise displayed low normalized T-cell clonal expansion.

Of note for this clone: Its antigen is unknown.

Measured with immunoSEQ multiplex PCR; TCRdb has only the in-frame clones, and not every one. Counted here are about 76,000 clones, more than 75% occurring once; the ten biggest clones make up around 2.5%. The germline CDR1 and CDR2 sequences are MDHEN and SYDVKM. V lost 2 bases and J lost 9; bases outside the gene matches: 9. CDR3 length: 15 amino acids. The clonotype originates from an adult with an advanced solid tumor such as melanoma, head and neck, liver or kidney cancer. Sequenced here: CD4+ or CD8+ T cells sorted from blood, sampled in a trial of the OX40 agonist ivuxolimab. V gene TRBV28 combines with J gene TRBJ2-5, with 10 bases that match TRBD1. The CDR3 DNA follows: TGTGCCAGCAGTTTACTAGGGGACAGGGGAACGTCCCAGTACTTC. It yields the protein CASSLLGDRGTSQYF. Based on the CDR3 plus reference TRBV28 and TRBJ2-5, the full variable domain is DVKVTQSSRYLVKRTGEKVFLECVQDMDHENMFWYRQDPGLGLRLIYFSYDVKMKEKGDIPEGYSVSREKKERFSLILESASTNQTSMYLCASSLLGDRGTSQYFGPGTRLLVL.